This passage covers 2 T cell receptor beta chains from one sample sequenced in a study of T cells after yellow fever vaccination. One entry per CDR3 protein results from TCRdb running MiXCR on the 5' RACE reads. The table has 280,000 or so distinct CDR3 sequences, 7.5% to 9.5% seen once. This sample comprised CD4+ T cells sorted from PBMCs, obtained 5 days after the yellow fever booster vaccination. These TCRs come from a man in his late teens or twenties who received the YFV17D yellow fever vaccine.

CDR3 DNA sequence: TGCAGCGTTGCTTACACCTCTGGAAACACCATATATTTT. The encoded protein is CSVAYTSGNTIYF. The chain uses TRBV29-1 and TRBJ1-3; D is uncertain. The CDR3 runs to 13 residues. The V end was cut by 4 bases, the J end by 0 bases, with 7 bases between. Per germline, CDR1 SQVTM and CDR2 ANQGSEA.

The table lists this clonotype with a few counts. V is TRBV6-6 and J is TRBJ1-2, with 7 nucleotides matching TRBD1. The CDR3 sequence is 13 residues long. Per germline, CDR1 MNHNY and CDR2 SVGAGI (reference sequence). With 6 bases clipped from V and 6 bases from J, the junction kept 7 bases outside the gene matches. The CDR3 reads CASSRGQADGYTF. The CDR3 DNA is TGTGCCAGCAGCCGCGGACAGGCAGATGGCTACACCTTC.